The clone carrying this TCR beta chain has just a few counts. Genomic DNA of every subset was divided equally among multiple immunoSEQ plates. The table came from immunoSEQ multiplex PCR; TCRdb's copy has only in-frame clones and leaves some out. Of about 1.9 million clones in the sample, around 93% were seen once. Germline V gene sequence: CDR1 GTSNPN, CDR2 SVGIG (reference sequence). The CDR3 runs to 15 residues. Trimming took 3 bases from V and 0 from J, leaving 12 bases between them. This sample stems from a study of shared clonotypes between healthy human individuals. Terminally differentiated effector memory CD45RA+ cells were excluded from the naive CD8 cells, which were CD45RO-negative and positively selected for CCR7.

V is TRBV30 and J is TRBJ1-5; no firm D call. Material for sequencing was naive CD8+ T cells from PBMCs. The sequence derives from a man between 18 and 35 years old in good health. Some clones in this sample may be carry-over from other donors' samples. CDR3 sequence reads: CAWSGFASSNQPQHF. Here the CDR3 DNA reads TGTGCCTGGAGCGGGTTCGCGAGTAGCAATCAGCCCCAGCATTTT. The full variable domain, in which reference TRBV30 and TRBJ1-5 provide the parts outside the CDR3, is SQTIHQWPATLVQPVGSPLSLECTVEGTSNPNLYWYRQAAGRGLQLLFYSVGIGQISSEVPQNLSASRPQDRQFILSSKKLLLSDSGFYLCAWSGFASSNQPQHFGDGTRLSIL.